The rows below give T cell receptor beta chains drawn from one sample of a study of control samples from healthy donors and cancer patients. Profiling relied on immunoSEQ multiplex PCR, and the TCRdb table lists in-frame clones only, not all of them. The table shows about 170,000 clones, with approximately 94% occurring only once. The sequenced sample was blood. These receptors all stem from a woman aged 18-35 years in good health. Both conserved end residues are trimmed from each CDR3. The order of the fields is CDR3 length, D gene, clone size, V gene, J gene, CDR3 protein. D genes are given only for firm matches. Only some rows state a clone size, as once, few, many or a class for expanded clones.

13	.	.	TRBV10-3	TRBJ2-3	AISASEPTTDTQY
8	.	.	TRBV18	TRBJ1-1	ASSGLEAF
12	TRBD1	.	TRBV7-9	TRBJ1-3	ASGTGVAGNTIY
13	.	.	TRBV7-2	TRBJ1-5	ASSLSGSHNQPQH
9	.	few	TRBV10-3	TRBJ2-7	AIADSYEQY
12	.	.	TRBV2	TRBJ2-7	ASSFRALSYEQY
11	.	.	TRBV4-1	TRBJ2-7	ASSPYISYEQY
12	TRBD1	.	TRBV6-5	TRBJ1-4	ASSLQGVREKLF
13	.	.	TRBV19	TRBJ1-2	ASSRRAGVNYGYT
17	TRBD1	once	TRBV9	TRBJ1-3	ASSVTLPATGDARNTIY
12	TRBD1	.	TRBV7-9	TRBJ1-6	ASSFQGVVSPLH
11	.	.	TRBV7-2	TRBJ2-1	ASSPPGPQTEF
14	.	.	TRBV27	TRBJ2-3	ASSQDPTVRRDTQY
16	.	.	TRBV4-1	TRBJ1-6	ASSQGIQGSSYNSPLH
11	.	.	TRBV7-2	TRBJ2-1	ASSSTFYRRDF
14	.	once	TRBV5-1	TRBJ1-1	ASSLGVADPNTEAF
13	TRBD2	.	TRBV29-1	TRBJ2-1	SVVISLAGSNEQF
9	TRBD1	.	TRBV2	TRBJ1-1	ASRGTGRAF
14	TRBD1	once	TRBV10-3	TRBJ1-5	AISERGQTSNQPQH
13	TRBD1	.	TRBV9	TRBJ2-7	ASSPKGAGSYEQY
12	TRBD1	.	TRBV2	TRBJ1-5	ASRKGQGDQPQH
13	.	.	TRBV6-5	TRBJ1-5	ASSYVRGINQPQH
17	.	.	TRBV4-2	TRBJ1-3	ASSQDHQGMIFSGNTIY
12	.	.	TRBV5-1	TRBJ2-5	ASSLRGPRETQY
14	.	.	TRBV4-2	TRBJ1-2	ASSQDWGGANYGYT
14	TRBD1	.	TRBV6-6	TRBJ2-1	ASTGGLRNSYNEQF
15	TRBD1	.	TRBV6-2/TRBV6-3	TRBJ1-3	ASSYTYRGFSGNTIY
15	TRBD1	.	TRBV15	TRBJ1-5	ATSRYTGQGVNQPQH
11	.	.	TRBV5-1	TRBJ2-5	ASSLVLQETQY
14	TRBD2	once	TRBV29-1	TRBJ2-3	SVGGNAGGLADTQY
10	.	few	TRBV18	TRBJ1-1	ASSPGNTEAF
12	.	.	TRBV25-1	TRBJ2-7	ASSQPQGIAEQY
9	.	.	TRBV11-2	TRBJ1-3	ASSFGNTIY
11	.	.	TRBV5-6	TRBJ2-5	ASSLGQWETQY
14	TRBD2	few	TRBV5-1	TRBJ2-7	ASSTYGLALTYEQY
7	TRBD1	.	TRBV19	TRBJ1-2	TGVFDYT
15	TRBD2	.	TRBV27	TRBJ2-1	ASSSRSGGSSYNEQF
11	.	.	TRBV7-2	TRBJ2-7	ASSLAPRNEQY